These 3 T cell receptor beta chains were all obtained from the same sample, sequenced in a study of T cells in Graves' hyperthyroidism and ophthalmopathy. The CDR3 regions of TCR beta were amplified from RNA transcripts. TCR CDR3 underwent first-round RT-PCR with the HTBI primer set. TCRdb reprocessed the multiplex PCR reads with MiXCR, giving one entry per CDR3 protein. Of hundreds of thousands of distinct CDR3 sequences in the sample, 14% to 15% were seen once. Sequencing was done on a sample of blood. The source is a woman in her 40s with Graves' ophthalmopathy.

At least ten counts were recorded for this clonotype. The chain is built from TRBV7-9 and TRBJ1-5; D is perhaps TRBD1 (5 bases). The CDR3 loop spans 14 amino acids. CDR1 is SEHNR and CDR2 is FQNEAQ in the germline V gene (reference sequence). V was pared by 5 bases and J by 11 bases, with 19 bases between. The CDR3 is CASSDDSSAWTQHF. In nucleotides, the CDR3 is TGTGCCAGCAGCGATGACAGTTCCGCTTGGACCCAGCATTTT.

The sample holds a few counts of this clonotype. The chain has TRBV11-2 and TRBJ2-5, with 7 bases fitting TRBD1. With 3 bases clipped from V and 7 bases from J, the junction kept 5 bases outside the gene matches. CDR1 and CDR2 from the germline V gene are SGHAT and FQNNGV. The CDR3 is 13 residues long. CDR3 amino acids: CASSLGAGGTQYF. The CDR3, as DNA: TGTGCCAGCAGCTTGGGAGCAGGGGGGACCCAGTACTTC. The variable domain in full, with the rest retrieved from reference TRBV11-2 and TRBJ2-5, is EAGVAQSPRYKIIEKRQSVAFWCNPISGHATLYWYQQILGQGPKLLIQFQNNGVVDDSQLPKDRFSAERLKGVDSTLKIQPAKLEDSAVYLCASSLGAGGTQYFGPGTRLLVL.

This clonotype has ten or more counts. Likely a read error: the CDR3 ends without its conserved phenylalanine or tryptophan. J is TRBJ2-4 and V is TRBV6-1, with D perhaps TRBD1 (6 bases). The CDR3 is 15 residues long. Between the trimmed V and J ends, which lost 6 bases and 0 bases, there was a span of 12 bases. Per the germline V gene, CDR1 is MNHNS and CDR2 is SASEGT. This chain's CDR3 is CASSHRDLAKNIQYL. The CDR3 DNA is TGTGCCAGCAGCCACAGGGATCTAGCCAAAAACATTCAGTACCTC.